This TCR beta chain was sequenced during a study of T cell responses to AZD1222 COVID-19 vaccine. Overall study findings and caveats: Spike-specific TCR breadth and depth went up after people got two AZD1222 doses. Repertoires were obtained solely post-peak T cell response.

Sequencing used immunoSEQ multiplex PCR; TCRdb keeps in-frame clones, though not all of them. The repertoire holds approximately 270,000 clones, with about 94% as singletons. Trimming took 5 bases from V and 5 from J, leaving 7 bases between them. Germline V CDR1 and CDR2: SGHTA, FQGNSA. The CDR3 length is 12 residues. To note about this clone: Its antigen is unknown.

The source of this sequence is an adult who received the AZD1222 COVID-19 vaccine. V gene TRBV7-2 combines with J gene TRBJ2-1; no clear D. The source material was peripheral blood, sampled 28 days after the second AZD1222 dose. The CDR3 sequence is CASSTTDNEQFF. The CDR3 DNA reads TGTGCCAGCAGCACTACCGACAATGAGCAGTTCTTC.